These T cell receptor beta chains were read from a single sample in a study of T-cell reconstitution after alpha-beta-depleted transplantation in children. TCRdb processed the PCR reads anew with MiXCR; each CDR3 protein has one entry. The sample contains hundreds of thousands of distinct CDR3 sequences, roughly 15% of which appear only once. Sequenced here: PBMCs from the stem cell graft donor, sampled from the stem cell graft. The receptors stem from a human donor who donated a stem cell graft to a child with acute myeloid leukemia. Both conserved end residues are part of each CDR3.

V,J,CDR3
TRBV5-1,TRBJ2-1,CASSLFRDRDYNEQFF
TRBV4-2,TRBJ2-3,CASSQDPAGVLADTQYF
TRBV6-1,TRBJ2-5,CASSAGIGSETQYF
TRBV5-5,TRBJ2-1,CASSPRLVEDNEQFF
TRBV29-1,TRBJ2-3,CSVAPVIYTNTQYF
TRBV20-1,TRBJ2-7,CSASGRSYEQYF
TRBV15,TRBJ2-7,CATSRIKAGAYEQYF
TRBV7-2,TRBJ2-1,CASSLLGGGAYNEQFF
TRBV12-3/TRBV12-4,TRBJ2-7,CASSFGGGLYEQYF
TRBV12-3/TRBV12-4,TRBJ2-7,CASSPAGVMNEQYF
TRBV30,TRBJ2-6,CAWSVFPGANVLTF
TRBV4-1,TRBJ2-1,CASSHLHENEQFF
TRBV5-1,TRBJ1-5,CASSDGGGNQPQHF
TRBV7-2,TRBJ2-1,CASSPPQPRNEQFF
TRBV20-1,TRBJ1-5,CSAGGERGEDGNQPQHF
TRBV21-1,TRBJ2-5,CASSKGTGLRETQYF
TRBV12-3/TRBV12-4,TRBJ2-5,CASSQHGGGETQYF
TRBV4-1,TRBJ2-5,CASSQAEETQYF
TRBV7-3,TRBJ2-1,CASSLTGVLWFF
TRBV12-3/TRBV12-4,TRBJ2-1,CASRYGTGGVEQFF
TRBV5-6,TRBJ2-5,CASSLTRQGTQYF
TRBV5-1,TRBJ2-1,CASSLASGGAESYNEQFF
TRBV4-3,TRBJ2-7,CASSRGGSGYSYEQYF
TRBV7-8,TRBJ2-2,CASSLVLAGGTGELFF
TRBV6-1,TRBJ2-2,CASKKQSPGELFF
TRBV11-2,TRBJ2-1,CASSLGQGLWDEQFF
TRBV10-3,TRBJ2-1,CAISELFGSGAYNEQFF
TRBV10-3,TRBJ1-2,CAISESIQVNYGYTF
TRBV12-3/TRBV12-4,TRBJ2-2,CASSLDTFTGELFF
TRBV7-2,TRBJ1-5,CASSLGVGYSNQPQHF
TRBV29-1,TRBJ2-1,CSVVVLAAYNEQFF
TRBV5-1,TRBJ1-6,CASSLSPLGRGQPSPLHF
TRBV20-1,TRBJ2-1,CSVPGTWGSYNEQFF
TRBV4-3,TRBJ1-1,CASSPNRGPSTEAFF
TRBV20-1,TRBJ1-5,CSADDFRAHQPQHF
TRBV20-1,TRBJ1-6,CSAGRQGASTNSRLHF
TRBV24-1,TRBJ2-7,CATSDPPGDEQYF
TRBV20-1,TRBJ2-5,CSAWTSGAQETQYF
TRBV30,TRBJ2-5,CAWSVGGAETQYF
TRBV7-2,TRBJ2-5,CASSHPGDQETQYF
TRBV10-2,TRBJ1-4,CASSGDARATNEKLFF
TRBV15,TRBJ1-1,CATSSHRNTEAFF
TRBV7-2,TRBJ1-1,CASSLRFTEAFF
TRBV20-1,TRBJ2-4,CSARTGNPKNIQYF
TRBV6-1,TRBJ2-5,CASSKLSNQETQYF
TRBV7-2,TRBJ1-5,CASSSGGQDQPQHF
TRBV4-1,TRBJ2-7,CASSLPKTGTGTYEQYF
TRBV6-5,TRBJ2-2,CASSYSGSTGELFF
TRBV5-6,TRBJ2-7,CASSHVGSYEQYF
TRBV7-9,TRBJ1-5,CASSSSAGGKGAQHF
TRBV20-1,TRBJ2-7,CSASPIPGTGPYEQYF
TRBV7-9,TRBJ2-1,CASSFPDRMDINEQFF